This T cell receptor beta chain emerged from a study of molecular identifiers for immune sequencing clone quantification. Naive CD8 T cells were FACS-sorted by CD8+CD4-CCR7+CD45RA+ markers. Generation of bulk TCR libraries relied on previously described methods and listed TCR primers. TCRdb re-analysed the PCR reads in MiXCR, keeping a single row per CDR3 protein. The sample lists some 9,000 distinct CDR3 sequences, around 14% occurring once. With 2 bases clipped from V and 7 bases from J, the junction kept 9 bases outside the gene matches. CDR1 is SGHTS, CDR2 YDEGEE, per germline. The CDR3 runs to 14 residues. This clonotype was counted many times. Antigen unknown. Broader study findings: For effector cells, clones above 20 RNA copies held over 97% of molecules; for naive cells, under 1%.

The sequence derives from a human donor in good health. Some libraries in this study had Jurkat cell RNA spiked in. This chain joins TRBV5-8 and TRBJ2-7; 7 positions match TRBD1. What was sequenced was naive CD8+ T cells from blood, with Jurkat cell RNA spiked in. Noted subset: FACS-sorted CD8+CD4-CCR7+CD45RA+ naive T cells. The CDR3 sequence is CASSFFRGPGEQYF. The CDR3 DNA is TGTGCCAGCAGCTTTTTTAGGGGGCCGGGGGAGCAGTACTTC.